Each of the 9 T cell receptor beta chains below was sequenced from the same sample in a study of cytomegalovirus exposure and HLA in healthy donors. Primers: 60 Vbeta forward and 13 Jbeta reverse. Assay: immunoSEQ multiplex PCR; the TCRdb copy retains only in-frame clones and omits some. The sample shows under 250,000 clones, roughly 79% of them seen only once. The sample comprised PBMCs. These receptors were collected from a man aged 25-45 years in good health and CMV-seronegative.

The gene calls are TRBV6-1 and TRBJ1-5; the match to TRBD1 covers 8 bases. Unmatched junction bases numbered 8, after V lost 2 bases and J lost 5 bases. The germline CDR1 and CDR2 sequences are MNHNS and SASEGT. This CDR3 region has 16 residues. Here the CDR3 DNA reads TGTGCCAGCAGTGAATTCCTACAGGGGGTGGATCAGCCCCAGCATTTT. Its protein is CASSEFLQGVDQPQHF.

V and J are TRBV5-1 and TRBJ2-1; 7 bases map to TRBD2. The germline gives CDR1 SGHRS, CDR2 YFSETQ. J was trimmed by 6 bases and V by 0 bases; bases with no gene match: 6. The CDR3 contains 15 residues. The CDR3 here is CASSLAGEGTNEQFF. In DNA, the CDR3 is TGCGCCAGCAGCTTGGCCGGGGAGGGAACCAATGAGCAGTTCTTC. The complete variable domain, with remaining parts taken from reference TRBV5-1 and TRBJ2-1, reads KAGVTQTPRYLIKTRGQQVTLSCSPISGHRSVSWYQQTPGQGLQFLFEYFSETQRNKGNFPGRFSGRQFSNSRSEMNVSTLELGDSALYLCASSLAGEGTNEQFFGPGTRLTVL.

This rearrangement joins TRBV5-4 to TRBJ2-2, with TRBD1 as a possible D gene (6 bases). CDR3 size: 14 residues. The germline V gene encodes CDR1 SGHNT and CDR2 YYREEE (reference sequence). Trimming left V 0 bases short and J 7 bases short, with 10 bases between. This chain's CDR3 is CASSLVGADGELFF. CDR3 nucleotides: TGTGCCAGCAGCTTGGTGGGGGCAGACGGGGAGCTGTTTTTT.

The chain recombines TRBV7-9 with TRBJ1-5, with TRBD1 matching over 7 bases. The V and J ends lost 5 bases and 6 bases, in that order; junction bases with no gene match: 1. This CDR3 region has 12 residues. Germline V gene lookup returns CDR1 SEHNR and CDR2 FQNEAQ (reference sequence). The DNA for the CDR3 is TGTGCCAGCAGCCCAGGGGGTCAGCCCCAGCATTTT. This sequence encodes CASSPGGQPQHF.

J is TRBJ2-5 and V is TRBV5-1; 12 bases map to TRBD2. The tail of the sequence fits TRBJ2-7 better, so the J call may be wrong. The CDR3 extends over 17 amino acids. Looked up from germline, CDR1 is SGHRS and CDR2 is YFSETQ. CDR3 bases: TGCGCCAGCAGCTTGGGACCCTTCCTAGCGGGAGGGGGCGAGCAGTACTTC. It codes for CASSLGPFLAGGGEQYF.

This chain joins TRBV5-1 and TRBJ2-3; possible D gene TRBD2, 6 bases. Germline-derived CDR1 and CDR2 are SGHRS and YFSETQ. Trimming cost V 4 bases and J 5 bases, with 17 bases left between them. The CDR3 totals 15 residues. The CDR3 bases are TGCGCCAGCAGCCCGGGTTCCGGGAGTGGAGATACGCAGTATTTT. Encoded protein: CASSPGSGSGDTQYF. Based on the CDR3 plus reference TRBV5-1 and TRBJ2-3, the full variable domain is KAGVTQTPRYLIKTRGQQVTLSCSPISGHRSVSWYQQTPGQGLQFLFEYFSETQRNKGNFPGRFSGRQFSNSRSEMNVSTLELGDSALYLCASSPGSGSGDTQYFGPGTRLTVL.

As concerns this clone: An end of the junction does not agree with germline; a read error may underlie this. V and J are TRBV6-5 and TRBJ1-2; D is uncertain. The CDR3 sequence is 13 residues long. Germline V gene lookup returns CDR1 MNHEY and CDR2 SVGAGI. The DNA for the CDR3 is TGTGCCAGCAGTTACTCTTCTTACTACGGCTACACCTTC. It is translated as CASSYSSYYGYTF.

The rearrangement links TRBV10-3 to TRBJ2-3; weak D call: TRBD2 (5 bases). CDR1 is ENHRY, CDR2 SYGVKD, per germline. The V gene lost 3 bases and the J gene lost 5 bases, with 12 bases spanning the gap. This CDR3 is built from 14 residues. The CDR3 loop reads CAISDYGVQDTQYF. The CDR3 bases are TGTGCCATCAGTGACTACGGGGTTCAAGATACGCAGTATTTT.

The chain's CDR3 is CASSSQQGMNTEAFF. The CDR3 DNA sequence: TGTGCCAGCAGCAGTCAACAGGGTATGAACACTGAAGCTTTCTTT. The V and J genes are TRBV7-3 and TRBJ1-1; possibly TRBD1 for D (6 bases). This CDR3 is 15 amino acids long. Germline V gene lookup returns CDR1 SGHTA and CDR2 FQGTGA. Between the trimmed V and J ends, which lost 5 bases and 0 bases, there was a span of 13 bases.